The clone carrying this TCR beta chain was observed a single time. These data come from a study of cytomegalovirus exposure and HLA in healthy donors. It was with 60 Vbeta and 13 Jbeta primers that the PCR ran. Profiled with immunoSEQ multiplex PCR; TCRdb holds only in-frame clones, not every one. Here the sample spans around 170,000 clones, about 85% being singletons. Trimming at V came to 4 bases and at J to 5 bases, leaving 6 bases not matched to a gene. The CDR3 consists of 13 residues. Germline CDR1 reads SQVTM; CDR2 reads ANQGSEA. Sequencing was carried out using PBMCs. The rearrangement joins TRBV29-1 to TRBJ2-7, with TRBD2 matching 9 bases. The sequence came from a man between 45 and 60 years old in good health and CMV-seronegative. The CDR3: CSVGRGGVDEQYF. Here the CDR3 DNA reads TGCAGCGTTGGGCGGGGGGGCGTGGACGAGCAGTACTTC.